This T cell receptor (beta chain) was sequenced in a study of shared clonotypes between healthy human individuals. Germline CDR1 reads SGHTA; CDR2 reads FQGNSA. The CDR3 length is 16 residues. V dropped 5 bases and J dropped 3 bases, with 17 bases sitting between them. Assay: immunoSEQ multiplex PCR; the TCRdb copy retains only in-frame clones and omits some. The sample records roughly 520,000 clones, around 95% being singletons. The chain combines TRBV7-2 with TRBJ1-5, with a possible D match to TRBD1 (5 bases). The sequence was collected from a woman in her twenties or thirties in good health. Sequencing was done on a sample of naive CD4+ T cells sorted from blood. Subset given: CD45RA+ positively selected. The CDR3 DNA sequence: TGTGCCAGCAGCACTCAATCAACGGACAACAATCAGCCCCAGCATTTT. Translation gives CASSTQSTDNNQPQHF. The full variable domain, rest sourced from reference TRBV7-2 and TRBJ1-5, is GAGVSQSPSNKVTEKGKDVELRCDPISGHTALYWYRQSLGQGLEFLIYFQGNSAPDKSGLPSDRFSAERTGGSVSTLTIQRTQQEDSAVYLCASSTQSTDNNQPQHFGDGTRLSIL.